This T cell receptor beta chain was captured by sequencing in a study of cytomegalovirus exposure and HLA in healthy donors. The CDR3 loop spans 19 amino acids. J was trimmed by 8 bases and V by 8 bases; bases with no gene match: 23. Per the germline V gene, CDR1 is SGHRS and CDR2 is YFSETQ. Note on this clone: The antigen remains unidentified.

With 60 Vbeta and 13 Jbeta primers, the PCR was carried out. Repertoires were generated with immunoSEQ multiplex PCR, while TCRdb's copy carries only in-frame clones and drops some. The table shows approximately 260,000 clones, with roughly 81% occurring only once. Points from the study as a whole: In a later analysis, most CMV-associated TCR beta chains appeared HLA-restricted. Overall, about 160 TCR beta chains were annotated as cytomegalovirus-associated. Exclusion applied to some V segments, including TRBV6-2 and TRBV6-3, as they were indistinguishable. When the data were analyzed later, several of the most significant clusters appeared to be linked to common viral pathogens.

This sequence joins TRBV5-1 and TRBJ2-1; TRBD1 matches 12 bases. This sequence was found in a woman aged 40 to 55 in good health and CMV-seropositive. Specimen: PBMCs. Written as DNA, the CDR3 is TGCGCCAGTCAACCTCGGGACAGGGGGCGGCCGGGAGGGCCGGATGAGCAGTTCTTC. As protein: CASQPRDRGRPGGPDEQFF.